The rows below give T cell receptor beta chains drawn from one sample of a study of T-cell memory formation after mild COVID-19. MiXCR was run by TCRdb on the 5' RACE reads, yielding one entry per CDR3 protein. The sample lists fewer than 350,000 distinct CDR3 sequences; 8% to 10% were seen once. Material for sequencing was PBMCs or a T cell subset sorted from them (not recorded which). These receptor sequences come from a man aged 18 to 35 who had mild COVID-19 (a few samples of this study predate the infection). Cell type and time point are not known. CDR3s include the opening cysteine and the closing phenylalanine or tryptophan. A D gene is named only where the DNA matches it firmly. Rows may omit the clone size; those that give it use once, few, many or a size class.

abundance	v_gene	d_gene	j_gene	CDR3aa	CDR3nt
few	TRBV18	-	TRBJ1-3	CASSPGGNPGNTIYF	TGTGCCAGCTCGCCCGGGGGGAATCCTGGAAACACCATATATTTT
few	TRBV5-1	-	TRBJ2-2	CASSFSLTNTGELFF	TGCGCCAGCAGCTTCAGCCTAACCAACACCGGGGAGCTGTTTTTT
-	TRBV12-3/TRBV12-4	-	TRBJ2-5	CASSLGSRGQETQYF	TGTGCCAGCAGTTTAGGATCCAGAGGGCAAGAGACCCAGTACTTC
many	TRBV6-5	-	TRBJ1-1	CASSYYPRTEAFF	TGTGCCAGCAGTTACTACCCCCGCACTGAAGCTTTCTTT
once	TRBV5-1	-	TRBJ2-3	CASSLLREGTDTQYF	TGCGCCAGCAGCTTGTTAAGAGAGGGCACAGATACGCAGTATTTT
few	TRBV7-2	TRBD2	TRBJ2-7	CASSRAGLGEQYF	TGTGCCAGCAGCCGAGCGGGACTAGGGGAGCAGTACTTC
-	TRBV9	-	TRBJ2-1	CASSVGRASYNEQFF	TGTGCCAGCAGCGTTGGCAGGGCGTCCTACAATGAGCAGTTCTTC
few	TRBV12-3/TRBV12-4	TRBD1	TRBJ2-7	CASTRDRGKNEQYF	TGTGCCAGTACCCGAGACAGGGGGAAAAACGAGCAGTACTTC
few	TRBV6-2/TRBV6-3	-	TRBJ1-1	CASSRRTRNTEAFF	TGTGCCAGCAGCCGCCGGACAAGGAACACTGAAGCTTTCTTT
few	TRBV12-3/TRBV12-4	TRBD1	TRBJ1-5	CASSLLGGGGNHPQHF	TGTGCCAGCAGTTTATTGGGGGGAGGGGGCAATCACCCCCAGCATTTT
-	TRBV7-9	TRBD2	TRBJ2-2	CASSLSAGAAPNTGELFF	TGTGCCAGCAGCTTATCAGCGGGGGCGGCCCCGAACACCGGGGAGCTGTTTTTT
many	TRBV7-2	-	TRBJ2-7	CASSLSYEQYF	TGTGCCAGCAGCCTGTCCTACGAGCAGTACTTC
few	TRBV4-2	-	TRBJ1-6	CASSQELQGLNSPLHF	TGTGCCAGCAGCCAAGAGTTGCAGGGGTTAAATTCACCCCTCCACTTT
few	TRBV18	-	TRBJ2-3	CASSGTAAVHTQYF	TGTGCCAGCTCCGGGACCGCGGCCGTGCATACGCAGTATTTT
many	TRBV5-1	TRBD2	TRBJ2-7	CASSLETSGYEQYF	TGCGCCAGCAGCTTGGAGACTAGCGGCTACGAGCAGTACTTC
-	TRBV7-9	-	TRBJ2-5	CASSLVDSGRQYF	TGTGCCAGCAGCTTAGTGGATTCCGGACGACAGTACTTC
many	TRBV10-3	-	TRBJ1-4	CAIISSDSYNEKLFF	TGTGCCATCATTTCGTCAGACAGCTATAATGAAAAACTGTTTTTT
many	TRBV12-3/TRBV12-4	-	TRBJ2-3	CASTGLTDTQYF	TGTGCCAGCACGGGACTTACAGATACGCAGTATTTT
few	TRBV5-1	-	TRBJ2-1	CASSLEPLERQFF	TGCGCCAGCAGCTTGGAACCCCTCGAAAGGCAGTTCTTC
many	TRBV6-2/TRBV6-3	-	TRBJ2-1	CASRPPSGEQFF	TGTGCCAGCAGACCACCCTCAGGAGAGCAGTTCTTC
-	TRBV5-1	TRBD1	TRBJ2-2	CASSLTGGRGTGELFF	TGCGCCAGCAGCCTGACAGGGGGTCGTGGCACCGGGGAGCTGTTTTTT
many	TRBV20-1	-	TRBJ2-2	CSARREKNTGELFF	TGCAGTGCTAGGAGGGAGAAGAACACCGGGGAGCTGTTTTTT
many	TRBV5-6	TRBD1	TRBJ2-3	CASRPERDSGGTDTQYF	TGTGCCAGCAGGCCGGAAAGGGACAGTGGAGGTACAGATACGCAGTATTTT
few	TRBV27	-	TRBJ2-7	CASSPWSSYEQYF	TGTGCCAGCAGCCCCTGGAGTTCATACGAGCAGTACTTC
few	TRBV6-5	-	TRBJ2-1	CASSYGGVNEQFF	TGTGCCAGCAGTTACGGAGGCGTTAATGAGCAGTTCTTC
-	TRBV10-1	-	TRBJ2-2	CASSVGAYTGELFF	TGCGCCAGCAGTGTGGGGGCCTACACCGGGGAGCTGTTTTTT